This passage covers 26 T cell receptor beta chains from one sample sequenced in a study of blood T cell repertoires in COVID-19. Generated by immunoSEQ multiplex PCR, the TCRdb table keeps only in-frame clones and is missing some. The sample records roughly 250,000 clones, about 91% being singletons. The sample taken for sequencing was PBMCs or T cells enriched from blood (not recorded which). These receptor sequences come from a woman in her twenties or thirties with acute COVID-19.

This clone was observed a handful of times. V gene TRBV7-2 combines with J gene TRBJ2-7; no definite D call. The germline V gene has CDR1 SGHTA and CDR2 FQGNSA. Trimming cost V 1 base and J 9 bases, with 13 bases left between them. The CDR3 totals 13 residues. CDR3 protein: CASSLGDGRVQYF. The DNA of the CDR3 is TGTGCCAGCAGCTTAGGAGATGGTCGGGTGCAGTACTTC.

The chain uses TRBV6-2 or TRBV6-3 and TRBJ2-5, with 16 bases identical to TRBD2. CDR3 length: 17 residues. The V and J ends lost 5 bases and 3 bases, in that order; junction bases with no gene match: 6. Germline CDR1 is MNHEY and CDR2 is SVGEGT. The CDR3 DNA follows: TGTGCCAGCAGTCCCGGGACTAGCGGGGGGGACGAAGAGACCCAGTACTTC. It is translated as CASSPGTSGGDEETQYF.

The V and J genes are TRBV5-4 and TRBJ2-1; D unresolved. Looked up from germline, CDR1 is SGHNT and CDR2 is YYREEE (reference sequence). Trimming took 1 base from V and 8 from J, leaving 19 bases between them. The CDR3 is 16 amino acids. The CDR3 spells CASSLFGDSFEDEQFF. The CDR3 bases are TGTGCCAGCAGCTTGTTTGGTGACTCCTTTGAGGATGAGCAGTTCTTC.

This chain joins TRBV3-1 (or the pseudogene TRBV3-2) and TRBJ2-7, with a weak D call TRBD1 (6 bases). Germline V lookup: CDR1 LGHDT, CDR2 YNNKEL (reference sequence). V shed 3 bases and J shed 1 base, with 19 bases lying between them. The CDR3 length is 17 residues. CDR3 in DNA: TGTGCCAGCAGCCAGGATTCGGGACACTCGTCTTCCTACGAGCAGTACTTC. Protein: CASSQDSGHSSSYEQYF.

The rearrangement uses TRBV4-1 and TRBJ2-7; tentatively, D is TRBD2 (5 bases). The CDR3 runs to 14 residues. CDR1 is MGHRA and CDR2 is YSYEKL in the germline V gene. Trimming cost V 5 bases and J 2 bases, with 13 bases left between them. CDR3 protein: CASSFRGLPYEQYF. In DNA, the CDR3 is TGCGCCAGCAGCTTCCGGGGATTACCCTACGAGCAGTACTTC.

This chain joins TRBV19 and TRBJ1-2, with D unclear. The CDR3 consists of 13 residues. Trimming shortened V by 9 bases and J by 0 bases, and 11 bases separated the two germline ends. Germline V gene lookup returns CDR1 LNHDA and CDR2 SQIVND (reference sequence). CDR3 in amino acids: CARHTPANYGYTF. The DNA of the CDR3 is TGTGCCAGACACACACCTGCTAACTATGGCTACACCTTC.

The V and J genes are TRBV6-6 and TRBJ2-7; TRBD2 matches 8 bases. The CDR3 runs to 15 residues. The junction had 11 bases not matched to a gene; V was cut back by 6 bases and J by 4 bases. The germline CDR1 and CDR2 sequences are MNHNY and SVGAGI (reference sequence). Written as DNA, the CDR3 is TGTGCCAGCAGGCCCCAGGCGGGGGGCCAGTACGAGCAGTACTTC. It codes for CASRPQAGGQYEQYF.

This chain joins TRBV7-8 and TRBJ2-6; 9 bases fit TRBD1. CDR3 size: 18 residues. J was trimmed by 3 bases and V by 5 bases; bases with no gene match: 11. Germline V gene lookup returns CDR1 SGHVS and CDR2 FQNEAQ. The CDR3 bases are TGTGCCAGCAGCCCGGCCGGGACAGGGAGGGATGGGGCCAACGTCCTGACTTTC. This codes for CASSPAGTGRDGANVLTF.

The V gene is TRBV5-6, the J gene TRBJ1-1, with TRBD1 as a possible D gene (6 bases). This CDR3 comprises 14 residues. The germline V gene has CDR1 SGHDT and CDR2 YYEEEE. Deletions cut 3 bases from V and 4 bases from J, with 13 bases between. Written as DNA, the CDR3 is TGTGCCAGCAGCTATGGGACACGGGGCACTGAAGCTTTCTTT. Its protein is CASSYGTRGTEAFF.

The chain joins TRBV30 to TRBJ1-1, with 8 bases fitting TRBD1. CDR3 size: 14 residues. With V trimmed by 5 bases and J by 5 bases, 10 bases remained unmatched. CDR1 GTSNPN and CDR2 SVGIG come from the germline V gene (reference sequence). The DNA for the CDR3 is TGTGCCTGGGGACATGATAACAGGGGGACTGAAGCTTTCTTT. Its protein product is CAWGHDNRGTEAFF.

Written as DNA, the CDR3 is TGCAGCGTTGAAGGCCCAGCGGGGGAGGTGACCCAGTACTTC. It specifies CSVEGPAGEVTQYF. This chain joins TRBV29-1 and TRBJ2-5, with 8 bases aligning to TRBD2. The CDR3 runs 14 residues. Germline lookup yields CDR1 SQVTM and CDR2 ANQGSEA. Trimming at V came to 1 base and at J to 7 bases, leaving 8 bases not matched to a gene.

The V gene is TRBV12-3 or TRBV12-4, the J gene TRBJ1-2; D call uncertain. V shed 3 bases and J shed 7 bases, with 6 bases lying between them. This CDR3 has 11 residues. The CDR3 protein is CASSFLGGYTF. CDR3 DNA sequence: TGTGCCAGCAGTTTCCTAGGTGGCTACACCTTC.

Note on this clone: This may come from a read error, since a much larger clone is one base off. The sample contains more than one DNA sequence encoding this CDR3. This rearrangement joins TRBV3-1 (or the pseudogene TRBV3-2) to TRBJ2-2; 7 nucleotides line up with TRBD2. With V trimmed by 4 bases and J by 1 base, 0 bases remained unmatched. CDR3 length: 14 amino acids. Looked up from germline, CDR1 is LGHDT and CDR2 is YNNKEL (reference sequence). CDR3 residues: CASSRGGNTGELFF. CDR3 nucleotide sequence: TGTGCCAGCAGCCGGGGGGGGAACACCGGGGAGCTGTTTTTT.

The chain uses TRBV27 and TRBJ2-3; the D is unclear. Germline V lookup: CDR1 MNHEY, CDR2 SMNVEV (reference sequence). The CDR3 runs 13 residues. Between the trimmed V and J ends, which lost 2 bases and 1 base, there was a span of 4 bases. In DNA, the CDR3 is TGTGCCAGCAGTTTACTCGGCACAGATACGCAGTATTTT. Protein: CASSLLGTDTQYF.

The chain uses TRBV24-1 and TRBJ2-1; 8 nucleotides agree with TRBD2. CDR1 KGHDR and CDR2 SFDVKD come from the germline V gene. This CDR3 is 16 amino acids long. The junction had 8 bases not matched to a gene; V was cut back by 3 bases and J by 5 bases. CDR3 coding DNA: TGTGCCACCAGTGATCCTCGACTAGCGCCTAACAATGAGCAGTTCTTC. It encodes CATSDPRLAPNNEQFF.

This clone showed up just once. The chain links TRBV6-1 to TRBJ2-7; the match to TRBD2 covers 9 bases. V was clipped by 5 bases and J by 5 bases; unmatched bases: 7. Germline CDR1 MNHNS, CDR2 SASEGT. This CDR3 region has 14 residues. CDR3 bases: TGTGCCAGCAGTTCGCGGGGGGGCCGAGACGAGCAGTACTTC. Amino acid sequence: CASSSRGGRDEQYF.

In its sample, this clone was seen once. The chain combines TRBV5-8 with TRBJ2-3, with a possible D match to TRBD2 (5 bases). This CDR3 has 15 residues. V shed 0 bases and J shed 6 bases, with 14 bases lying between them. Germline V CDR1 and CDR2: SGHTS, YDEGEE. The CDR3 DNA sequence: TGTGCCAGCAGCTTGGGGTCGAGCGGTTGGGATACGCAGTATTTT. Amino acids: CASSLGSSGWDTQYF.

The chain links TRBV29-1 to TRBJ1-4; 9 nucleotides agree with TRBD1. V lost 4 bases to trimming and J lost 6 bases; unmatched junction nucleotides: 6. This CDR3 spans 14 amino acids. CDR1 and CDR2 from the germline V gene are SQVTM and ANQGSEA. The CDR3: CSVGTGEPHEKLFF. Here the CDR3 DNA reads TGCAGCGTTGGGACAGGGGAACCCCATGAAAAACTGTTTTTT.

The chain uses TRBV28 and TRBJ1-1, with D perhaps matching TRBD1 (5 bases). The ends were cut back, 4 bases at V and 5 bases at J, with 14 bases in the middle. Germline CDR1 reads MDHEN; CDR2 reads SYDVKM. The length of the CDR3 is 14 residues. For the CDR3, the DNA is TGTGCCAGCAGTTACCGCCGGGAGGGGACTGAAGCTTTCTTT. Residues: CASSYRREGTEAFF.

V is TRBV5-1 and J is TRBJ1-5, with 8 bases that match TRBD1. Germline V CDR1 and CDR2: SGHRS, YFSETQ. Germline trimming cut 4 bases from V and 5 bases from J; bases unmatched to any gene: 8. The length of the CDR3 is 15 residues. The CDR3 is CASSRDRKVHQPQHF. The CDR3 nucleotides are TGCGCCAGCAGCCGGGACAGGAAAGTTCATCAGCCCCAGCATTTT.

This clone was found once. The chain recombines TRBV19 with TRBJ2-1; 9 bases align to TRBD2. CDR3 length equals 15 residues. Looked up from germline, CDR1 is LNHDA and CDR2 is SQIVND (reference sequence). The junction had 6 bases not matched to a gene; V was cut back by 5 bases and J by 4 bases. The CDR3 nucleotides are TGTGCCAGTAGTTCCTCTAGCGGGGCTTACAATGAGCAGTTCTTC. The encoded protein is CASSSSSGAYNEQFF. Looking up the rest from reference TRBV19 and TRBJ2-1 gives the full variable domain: DGGITQSPKYLFRKEGQNVTLSCEQNLNHDAMYWYRQDPGQGLRLIYYSQIVNDFQKGDIAEGYSVSREKKESFPLTVTSAQKNPTAFYLCASSSSSGAYNEQFFGPGTRLTVL.

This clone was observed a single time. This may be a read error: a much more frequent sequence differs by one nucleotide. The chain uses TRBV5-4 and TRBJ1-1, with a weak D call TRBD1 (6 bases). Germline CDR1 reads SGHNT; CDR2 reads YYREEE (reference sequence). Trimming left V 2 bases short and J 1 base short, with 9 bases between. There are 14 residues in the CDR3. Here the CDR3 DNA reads TGTGCCAGCAGCTTTGGCAGGGGGAACACTGAAGCTTTCTTT. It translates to CASSFGRGNTEAFF. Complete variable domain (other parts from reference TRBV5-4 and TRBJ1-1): ETGVTQSPTHLIKTRGQQVTLRCSSQSGHNTVSWYQQALGQGPQFIFQYYREEENGRGNFPPRFSGLQFPNYSSELNVNALELDDSALYLCASSFGRGNTEAFFGQGTRLTVV.

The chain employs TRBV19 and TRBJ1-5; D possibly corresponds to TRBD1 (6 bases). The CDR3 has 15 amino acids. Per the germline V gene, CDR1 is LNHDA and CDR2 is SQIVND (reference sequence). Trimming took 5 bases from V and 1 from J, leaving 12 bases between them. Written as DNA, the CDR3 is TGTGCCAGTAGTCTCTCAGGGGCGAGCAATCAGCCCCAGCATTTT. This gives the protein CASSLSGASNQPQHF.

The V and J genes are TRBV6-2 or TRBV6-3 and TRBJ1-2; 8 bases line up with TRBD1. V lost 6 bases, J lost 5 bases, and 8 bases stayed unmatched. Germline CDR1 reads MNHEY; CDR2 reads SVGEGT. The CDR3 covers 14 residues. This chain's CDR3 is CASSLPRTGYGYTF. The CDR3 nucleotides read TGTGCCAGCAGCCTTCCCAGGACAGGGTATGGCTACACCTTC.

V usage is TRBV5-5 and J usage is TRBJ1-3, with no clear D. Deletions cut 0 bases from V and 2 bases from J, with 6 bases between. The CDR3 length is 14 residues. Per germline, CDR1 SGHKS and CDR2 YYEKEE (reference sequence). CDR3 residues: CASSLDSTGNTIYF. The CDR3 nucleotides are TGTGCCAGCAGCTTGGACAGTACTGGAAACACCATATATTTT.

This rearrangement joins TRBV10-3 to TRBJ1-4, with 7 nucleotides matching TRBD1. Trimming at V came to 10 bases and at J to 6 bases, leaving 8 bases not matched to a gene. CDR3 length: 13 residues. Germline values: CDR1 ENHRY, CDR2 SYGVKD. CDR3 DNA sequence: TGTGCCACTCAGGGGGTGTCGGATGAAAAACTGTTTTTT. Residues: CATQGVSDEKLFF.